This entry concerns a single TCR beta chain. The antigen is unknown. The CDR3 runs to 15 residues. Germline V gives CDR1 SGHDT, CDR2 YYEEEE. Trimming cost V 5 bases and J 1 base, with 14 bases left between them. This entry is derived from a study of T-cell memory formation after mild COVID-19. The wider study: TCR clusters largely stayed donor specific. Study findings and constraints: Contracting clones from day 15 to 85 showed balanced CD4/CD8; later expanders favored CD4+.

TCRdb redid the calling of the 5' RACE reads with MiXCR, one entry per CDR3 protein. The table lists around 300,000 distinct CDR3 sequences, about an eighth of them singletons. The chain uses TRBV5-6 and TRBJ2-3; D is unresolved. Input material: PBMCs or a T cell subset sorted from them (not recorded which). The clonotype was recovered from a man younger than 35 who had mild COVID-19 (a few samples of this study predate the infection). Cell type and time point are not known. In DNA form, the CDR3 reads TGTGCCAGCAGGCCCATAGGGCCAGGCACAGATACGCAGTATTTT. Amino acids: CASRPIGPGTDTQYF.